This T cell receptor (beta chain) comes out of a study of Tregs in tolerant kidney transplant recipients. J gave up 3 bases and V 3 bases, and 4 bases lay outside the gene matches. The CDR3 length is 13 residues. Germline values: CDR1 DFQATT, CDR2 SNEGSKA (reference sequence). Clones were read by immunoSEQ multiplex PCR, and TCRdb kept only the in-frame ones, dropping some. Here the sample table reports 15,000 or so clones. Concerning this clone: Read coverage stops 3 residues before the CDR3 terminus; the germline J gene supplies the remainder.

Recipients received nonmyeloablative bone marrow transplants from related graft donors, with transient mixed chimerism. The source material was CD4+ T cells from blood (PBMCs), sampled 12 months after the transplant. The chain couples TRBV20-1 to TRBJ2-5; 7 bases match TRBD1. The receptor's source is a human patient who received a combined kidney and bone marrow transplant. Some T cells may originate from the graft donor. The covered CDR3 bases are TGCAGTGCTAGGGGCAGGGGGAAAGAGACC. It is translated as CSARGRGKET. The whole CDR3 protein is CSARGRGKETQYF.